Listed below are T cell receptor beta chains from one sample, sequenced in a study of PD-1 blockade in mismatch repair-deficient tumors. The protocol was immunoSEQ multiplex PCR, while the TCRdb copy is restricted to in-frame clones and leaves out a portion. The sample gives roughly 14,000 clones, more than 85% of which show up once; under 5.5% is in the top ten. Their antigen targets remain unknown. This specimen consisted of cells cultured in vitro, obtained from a patient treated with pembrolizumab. The receptors derive from an adult with mismatch repair-deficient cancer. The CDR3 runs from the conserved cysteine through the conserved F or W. D genes are given only for firm matches. A row's size may be missing; if present it is once, few, many or a size class.

J gene: TRBJ2-3
CDR3 length: 12
V gene: TRBV18
clone size: .
D gene: .
CDR3 DNA: TGTGCCAGCTCACCACGGGGGAATACGCAGTATTTT
CDR3 protein: CASSPRGNTQYF

J gene: TRBJ1-1
CDR3 length: 14
V gene: TRBV11-3
clone size: .
D gene: TRBD1
CDR3 DNA: TGTGCCAGCAGCCCAGGGGGCGAGGAGACTGAAGCTTTCTTT
CDR3 protein: CASSPGGEETEAFF

J gene: TRBJ2-6
CDR3 length: 15
V gene: TRBV6-1
clone size: few
D gene: .
CDR3 DNA: TGTGCCAGCAGTGAACGGACTCCTGGGGCCAACGTCCTGACTTTC
CDR3 protein: CASSERTPGANVLTF

J gene: TRBJ2-3
CDR3 length: 18
V gene: TRBV28
clone size: .
D gene: TRBD2
CDR3 DNA: TGTGCCAGCAGTTCCTTCACGACTAGCTGGAGCCTCACAGATACGCAGTATTTT
CDR3 protein: CASSSFTTSWSLTDTQYF

J gene: TRBJ2-5
CDR3 length: 15
V gene: TRBV19
clone size: .
D gene: TRBD1
CDR3 DNA: TGTGCCAGTAGTAAACAGGGGGCGAGGCAAGAGACCCAGTACTTC
CDR3 protein: CASSKQGARQETQYF

J gene: TRBJ1-3
CDR3 length: 17
V gene: TRBV15
clone size: .
D gene: .
CDR3 DNA: TGTGCCACCAGCAGAGATCAAATTGCGGGGGCTGGAAACACCATATATTTT
CDR3 protein: CATSRDQIAGAGNTIYF

J gene: TRBJ1-2
CDR3 length: 13
V gene: TRBV7-2
clone size: .
D gene: .
CDR3 DNA: TGTGCCAGCAGCTTAGGGACAAACTATGGCTACACCTTC
CDR3 protein: CASSLGTNYGYTF

J gene: TRBJ1-2
CDR3 length: 12
V gene: TRBV7-9
clone size: .
D gene: .
CDR3 DNA: TGTGCCGGGCTCCAACTAATGGGTGGCTACACCTTC
CDR3 protein: CAGLQLMGGYTF

J gene: TRBJ2-2
CDR3 length: 15
V gene: TRBV6-1
clone size: .
D gene: TRBD2
CDR3 DNA: TGTGCCAGCAGTGGACTAGCGGGAGACACCGGGGAGCTGTTTTTT
CDR3 protein: CASSGLAGDTGELFF

J gene: TRBJ2-6
CDR3 length: 14
V gene: TRBV29-1
clone size: .
D gene: .
CDR3 DNA: TGCAGCGTTGGATCGTTAAATGGGGCCAACGTCCTGACTTTC
CDR3 protein: CSVGSLNGANVLTF

J gene: TRBJ1-2
CDR3 length: 12
V gene: TRBV6-5
clone size: few
D gene: .
CDR3 DNA: TGTGCCAGCAGTTACTCGGGTGAGGGCTACACCTTC
CDR3 protein: CASSYSGEGYTF

J gene: TRBJ1-1
CDR3 length: 13
V gene: TRBV27
clone size: few
D gene: .
CDR3 DNA: TGTGCCAGCAGTTCCACAGGGTCTTCTGAAGCTTTCTTT
CDR3 protein: CASSSTGSSEAFF

J gene: TRBJ2-2
CDR3 length: 16
V gene: TRBV19
clone size: .
D gene: .
CDR3 DNA: TGTGCCAGTAGTCCCCTGATGGAGCGGGCCACCGGGGAGCTGTTTTTT
CDR3 protein: CASSPLMERATGELFF

J gene: TRBJ2-5
CDR3 length: 15
V gene: TRBV7-9
clone size: .
D gene: .
CDR3 DNA: TGTGCCAGCAGCTTAGCGTTTCAGGGCCGAGAGACCCAGTACTTC
CDR3 protein: CASSLAFQGRETQYF

J gene: TRBJ2-7
CDR3 length: 14
V gene: TRBV18
clone size: .
D gene: TRBD1
CDR3 DNA: TGTGCCAGCTCACCTAGTACAGGGGGCAACGAGCAGTACTTC
CDR3 protein: CASSPSTGGNEQYF

J gene: TRBJ2-1
CDR3 length: 14
V gene: TRBV6-5
clone size: once
D gene: .
CDR3 DNA: TGTGCCAGCAGTACAATCAACAACGACAATGAGCAGTTCTTC
CDR3 protein: CASSTINNDNEQFF

J gene: TRBJ2-2
CDR3 length: 15
V gene: TRBV6-6
clone size: .
D gene: .
CDR3 DNA: TGTGCCAGTACTACGGGGGGCGCGAACACCGGGGAGCTGTTTTTT
CDR3 protein: CASTTGGANTGELFF

J gene: TRBJ2-4
CDR3 length: 14
V gene: TRBV7-2
clone size: .
D gene: .
CDR3 DNA: TGTGCCAGCAGCGACCGGTCCCTAGGGAACATTCAGTACTTC
CDR3 protein: CASSDRSLGNIQYF

J gene: TRBJ1-2
CDR3 length: 12
V gene: TRBV13
clone size: .
D gene: .
CDR3 DNA: TGTGCCAGCAGCCGCCGGGACTATGGCTACACCTTC
CDR3 protein: CASSRRDYGYTF

J gene: TRBJ2-1
CDR3 length: 14
V gene: TRBV11-3
clone size: .
D gene: TRBD2
CDR3 DNA: TGTGCCAGCAGCCAGCGGGAGCGCTACAATGAGCAGTTCTTC
CDR3 protein: CASSQRERYNEQFF

J gene: TRBJ1-2
CDR3 length: 14
V gene: TRBV27
clone size: .
D gene: TRBD1
CDR3 DNA: TGTGCCAGCAGTCCAGCCGGGACAGTCACCGACTACACCTTC
CDR3 protein: CASSPAGTVTDYTF

J gene: TRBJ1-1
CDR3 length: 15
V gene: TRBV25-1
clone size: once
D gene: .
CDR3 DNA: TGTGCCAGCAGTGAGATGCGGCAGTTAAACACTGAAGCTTTCTTT
CDR3 protein: CASSEMRQLNTEAFF

J gene: TRBJ2-2
CDR3 length: 14
V gene: TRBV7-2
clone size: once
D gene: .
CDR3 DNA: TGTGCCAGCAGCTTAGGGGCCTACACCGGGGAGCTGTTTTTT
CDR3 protein: CASSLGAYTGELFF

J gene: TRBJ1-3
CDR3 length: 12
V gene: TRBV30
clone size: .
D gene: .
CDR3 DNA: TGTGCCTGGAAGCGACCTGGAAACACCATATATTTT
CDR3 protein: CAWKRPGNTIYF

J gene: TRBJ1-2
CDR3 length: 15
V gene: TRBV14
clone size: .
D gene: TRBD1
CDR3 DNA: TGTGCCAGCAGCCAAGTCCCAGGGGGCGTCTATGGCTACACCTTC
CDR3 protein: CASSQVPGGVYGYTF

J gene: TRBJ2-1
CDR3 length: 16
V gene: TRBV9
clone size: .
D gene: TRBD2
CDR3 DNA: TGTGCCAGCAGCCCTGGACTAGCGGGAGAGGTCTATGAGCAGTTCTTC
CDR3 protein: CASSPGLAGEVYEQFF

J gene: TRBJ2-7
CDR3 length: 17
V gene: TRBV27
clone size: .
D gene: TRBD2
CDR3 DNA: TGTGCCAGCAGTGCGACCCCCGGGACTAGCTACTCGTACGAGCAGTACTTC
CDR3 protein: CASSATPGTSYSYEQYF

J gene: TRBJ2-5
CDR3 length: 15
V gene: TRBV28
clone size: .
D gene: .
CDR3 DNA: TGTGCCAGCAGTTATGGGGGTCGGGGCCAAGAGACCCAGTACTTC
CDR3 protein: CASSYGGRGQETQYF

J gene: TRBJ1-1
CDR3 length: 14
V gene: TRBV5-1
clone size: .
D gene: .
CDR3 DNA: TGCGCCAGCAGCTTGACGCCCCCGGACACTGAAGCTTTCTTT
CDR3 protein: CASSLTPPDTEAFF

J gene: TRBJ2-7
CDR3 length: 15
V gene: TRBV7-2
clone size: .
D gene: .
CDR3 DNA: TGTGCCAGCAGCTCCACCCGGACAGCCCTCTACGAGCAGTACTTC
CDR3 protein: CASSSTRTALYEQYF

J gene: TRBJ2-1
CDR3 length: 14
V gene: TRBV28
clone size: .
D gene: .
CDR3 DNA: TGTGCCAGCAGTTTGCGCAGCTTTTACAATGAGCAGTTCTTC
CDR3 protein: CASSLRSFYNEQFF

J gene: TRBJ1-2
CDR3 length: 16
V gene: TRBV4-1
clone size: few
D gene: .
CDR3 DNA: TGCGCCAGCAGCCAAGAGGGGCAGGGAGGCTCCTATGGCTACACCTTC
CDR3 protein: CASSQEGQGGSYGYTF

J gene: TRBJ2-1
CDR3 length: 16
V gene: TRBV18
clone size: once
D gene: TRBD2
CDR3 DNA: TGTGCCAGCTCACCACCGTCGAGCGGGAGAGGGAGTGAGCAGTTCTTC
CDR3 protein: CASSPPSSGRGSEQFF

J gene: TRBJ1-5
CDR3 length: 14
V gene: TRBV2
clone size: .
D gene: .
CDR3 DNA: TGTGCCAGCAGCTTGACAGGTGCCAATCAGCCCCAGCATTTT
CDR3 protein: CASSLTGANQPQHF

J gene: TRBJ2-1
CDR3 length: 14
V gene: TRBV28
clone size: once
D gene: .
CDR3 DNA: TGTGCCAGCAGCCGTGCCGGGGACTACAATGAGCAGTTCTTC
CDR3 protein: CASSRAGDYNEQFF

J gene: TRBJ1-1
CDR3 length: 11
V gene: TRBV20-1
clone size: .
D gene: .
CDR3 DNA: TGCAGTGCTAGAGATAGGGTGGAAGCTTTCTTT
CDR3 protein: CSARDRVEAFF

J gene: TRBJ1-2
CDR3 length: 15
V gene: TRBV19
clone size: few
D gene: .
CDR3 DNA: TGTGCCACGCGGCAATATCCTAAGCCCACGGATGGCTACACCTTC
CDR3 protein: CATRQYPKPTDGYTF

J gene: TRBJ2-7
CDR3 length: 14
V gene: TRBV6-4
clone size: .
D gene: TRBD2
CDR3 DNA: TGTGCCAGCAGTGTACTAGCGGGGCAATACGAGCAGTACTTC
CDR3 protein: CASSVLAGQYEQYF

J gene: TRBJ1-2
CDR3 length: 14
V gene: TRBV5-1
clone size: .
D gene: TRBD1
CDR3 DNA: TGCGCCAGCAGATATGGACAGGGCAACTATGGCTACACCTTC
CDR3 protein: CASRYGQGNYGYTF

J gene: TRBJ2-3
CDR3 length: 14
V gene: TRBV27
clone size: .
D gene: .
CDR3 DNA: TGTGCCAGCAGCCCTATCACTAGAGTAGATACGCAGTATTTT
CDR3 protein: CASSPITRVDTQYF

J gene: TRBJ1-4
CDR3 length: 15
V gene: TRBV15
clone size: .
D gene: .
CDR3 DNA: TGTGCCACCAGCAGCGCCAGGGGAGGGGTCGAAAAACTGTTTTTT
CDR3 protein: CATSSARGGVEKLFF

J gene: TRBJ2-7
CDR3 length: 16
V gene: TRBV15
clone size: .
D gene: .
CDR3 DNA: TGTGCCACCAGCCAAATCGACCTTCTCACGTCCTACGAGCAGTACTTC
CDR3 protein: CATSQIDLLTSYEQYF

J gene: TRBJ1-1
CDR3 length: 12
V gene: TRBV29-1
clone size: .
D gene: .
CDR3 DNA: TGCAGCGTTGTACCTGGGAACACTGAAGCTTTCTTT
CDR3 protein: CSVVPGNTEAFF

J gene: TRBJ1-2
CDR3 length: 11
V gene: TRBV27
clone size: .
D gene: .
CDR3 DNA: TGTGCCAGCAGGGGGGGCAATGGCTACACCTTC
CDR3 protein: CASRGGNGYTF

J gene: TRBJ2-7
CDR3 length: 13
V gene: TRBV7-3
clone size: few
D gene: TRBD2
CDR3 DNA: TGTGCCAGCAGCTTACAGCGGGGCTACGAGCAGTACTTC
CDR3 protein: CASSLQRGYEQYF

J gene: TRBJ2-5
CDR3 length: 13
V gene: TRBV28
clone size: .
D gene: .
CDR3 DNA: TGTGCCAGCACTCCAGCCCTCCAAGAGACCCAGTACTTC
CDR3 protein: CASTPALQETQYF

J gene: TRBJ1-1
CDR3 length: 21
V gene: TRBV7-4
clone size: .
D gene: .
CDR3 DNA: TGTGCCAGCAGCTTAGTCGTCTTTTATGGGAGAAGAGGGGCGGAGAACACTGAAGCTTTCTTT
CDR3 protein: CASSLVVFYGRRGAENTEAFF

J gene: TRBJ2-5
CDR3 length: 15
V gene: TRBV9
clone size: .
D gene: TRBD2
CDR3 DNA: TGTGCCAGCAGCGTACAAGCGGGAGTGTATGAGACCCAGTACTTC
CDR3 protein: CASSVQAGVYETQYF